The T cell receptor beta chain under discussion was sequenced for a study of T cells in Graves' hyperthyroidism and ophthalmopathy (dated by TCRdb to about 2019). Background for the entire study: Peripheral blood was collected at initial diagnosis, before any treatment. The approximately 100 discovery patients were randomly divided into training and test sets at a 7:3 ratio. In addition, the study compared T-cell repertoires in thyroid tissue and in blood from roughly six Graves' hyperthyroidism patients. According to the paper, TCR Vbeta CDR3 sequencing was carried out on about 140 peripheral blood samples, which came from some 41 ophthalmopathy, some 73 hyperthyroidism and approximately 17 progressor patients. Following sampling, methimazole starting at 30 mg daily was given to hyperthyroidism patients, and high-dose intravenous methylprednisolone was given to ophthalmopathy patients. Whether ophthalmopathy could be predicted prospectively was tested in an independent validation cohort made up of 18 to 20 hyperthyroidism patients plus 17 patients who later progressed to ophthalmopathy. To identify distinguishing TCR V-J signatures, a discovery cohort of some 100 patients was used, comprising under 45 with Graves' ophthalmopathy and approximately 57 with stable Graves' hyperthyroidism.

The CDR3 starts with the cysteine, ends with the phenylalanine, and has 16 residues. Only the CDR3 part of the read is kept: 48 bases, read in frame from the first base. Per the germline V gene (reference sequence), GTSNPN is the CDR1 and SVGIG is the CDR2. V is clipped by 2 bases and J by 7 bases, and the sequence between their germline boundaries is 21 bases long. The investigation overall reported the following: In cross-validation, a model built on a 13 V-J signature told ophthalmopathy apart from stable hyperthyroidism with roughly 87% sensitivity and roughly 83% specificity, and in testing the same model reached 80%/75%. Sample size was not statistically predetermined, and investigators were not blinded to group allocation. In validation, the model predicted progression to ophthalmopathy with approximately 71% sensitivity and roughly 75% specificity, a median of 6.5 months before onset. Most expanded thyroid clonotypes (frequency above 0.001) were also detected in blood, a finding suggesting that blood repertoires may reflect thyroid immune responses.

TCR beta CDR3 regions were amplified from RNA transcripts. A first-round RT-PCR of the TCR CDR3 used the HTBI primer set with the Qiagen OneStep RT-PCR kit. Libraries were constructed in a second round of multiplex PCR, after which size selection and purification were carried out. Sequencing of the libraries was done on an Illumina HiSeq2000 using paired-end 100 bp reads. The authors processed their data as follows. Raw data were processed with SOAPnuke, discarding reads with adapters, uncalled bases, mean Phred below 15, or no exact constant-primer or identifier match. COPE v1.2.5 was used to merge the high-quality paired reads, and each unique nucleotide sequence was defined as a clonotype. MiTCR v1.1 was used to align clonotypes to the IMGT TRBV, TRBD and TRBJ reference segments. Analysis was restricted to V-J combinations with a frequency above 0.0001, which covered roughly 99% of repertoires. The TCS score was defined as the ratio of F50 (clonal expansion) to E x V (chaos), calculated using BLOSUM62-based TCRdist between CDR3 peptides within each V-J. Welch's t-statistics and random forest reduced roughly 500 V-J features to about 12, which were used in a naive Bayes classifier (R e1071). Clones were called with MiXCR by TCRdb after fastp trimmed the public reads at Q25, and only in-frame beta chains were retained. Rows with a matching CDR3 protein are joined into one entry that keeps the most common DNA and genes. The V and J calls and clone size are TCRdb's, not the authors'. The sample table records over 300,000 distinct CDR3 sequences; more than 11% of these occur just once. The ten top clones hold around 10% of the sample.

About this clonotype: What antigen it recognizes has not been identified. No quality values exist for individual bases; no much larger clone is one base distant.

Stable Graves' hyperthyroidism was defined as the absence of progression to ophthalmopathy over 18 months of follow-up. Hyperthyroidism patients were newly diagnosed, had a disease duration of under 2 months, and were aged 18 to 65 years. Any patient with an uncontrolled infection, another autoimmune disease, pregnancy or lactation was excluded. Diagnoses were based on clinical symptoms, serum thyroxine and TRAb, thyroid ultrasound and orbital computed tomography. PBMCs were isolated from about 9 ml of fresh peripheral blood by Ficoll-Paque density gradient centrifugation. Trizol reagent was used to extract total RNA, and RNA quality was then checked on an Agilent 2100 Bioanalyzer.

Sequencing used blood. The sequence was obtained from a woman aged 60-75 years with Graves' hyperthyroidism. The sequence is built from TRBV30 and TRBJ2-1; the D gene could be TRBD1 or TRBD2, each one agreeing over 6 bases. The CDR3 here reads CAWSIVLRGRRNEQFF. The sequenced DNA is TGTGCCTGGAGTATCGTGTTAAGGGGGAGGAGAAATGAGCAGTTCTTC.